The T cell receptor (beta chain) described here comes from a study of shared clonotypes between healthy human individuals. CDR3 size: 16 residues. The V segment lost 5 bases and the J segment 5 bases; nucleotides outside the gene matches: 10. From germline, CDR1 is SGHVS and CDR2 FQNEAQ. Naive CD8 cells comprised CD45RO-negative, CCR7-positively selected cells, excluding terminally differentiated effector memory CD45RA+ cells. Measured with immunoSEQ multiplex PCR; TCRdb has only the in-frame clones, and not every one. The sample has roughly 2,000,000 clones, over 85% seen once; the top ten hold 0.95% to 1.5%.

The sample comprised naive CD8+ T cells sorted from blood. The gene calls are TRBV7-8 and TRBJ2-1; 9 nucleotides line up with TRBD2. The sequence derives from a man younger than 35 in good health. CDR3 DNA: TGTGCCAGCAGCCCCTATGGGGCGGGAGGGAACAATGAGCAGTTCTTC. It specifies CASSPYGAGGNNEQFF.